The 10 T cell receptor beta chains below all came from one sample that was sequenced in a study of Tregs in tolerant kidney transplant recipients. Sequencing was performed with immunoSEQ multiplex PCR; in TCRdb, only in-frame clones are kept and a portion is missing. The data hold about 77,000 clones, with 95% to 98% observed a single time. This specimen consisted of CD4+ T cells from blood, obtained before the transplant. Receptors were obtained from a human donor who received a combined kidney and bone marrow transplant.

The chain combines TRBV18 with TRBJ2-7; 8 bases align to TRBD2. The germline CDR1 and CDR2 sequences are KGHSH and LQKENI. This CDR3 spans 14 amino acids. J was trimmed by 6 bases and V by 5 bases; bases with no gene match: 9. The CDR3 sequence: CASSAGGKDGEQYF. CDR3 sequence (DNA): TGTGCCAGCTCAGCGGGGGGTAAAGATGGCGAGCAGTACTTC.

This chain connects TRBV9 to TRBJ2-1; TRBD2 matches at 9 bases. The junction had 4 bases not matched to a gene; V was cut back by 2 bases and J by 4 bases. Germline V gene data show CDR1 as SGDLS and CDR2 as YYNGEE. This CDR3 contains 15 residues. CDR3 sequence (DNA): TGTGCCAGCAGCGTTTCCAGCGGGGGGTACAATGAGCAGTTCTTC. Translated, it gives CASSVSSGGYNEQFF.

V gene TRBV2 combines with J gene TRBJ1-4; 11 positions match TRBD1. The CDR3 is made up of 14 amino acids. Losses at the gene ends were 5 bases for V and 8 bases for J; bases not matched to a gene: 4. Germline V CDR1 and CDR2: SNHLY, FYNNEI. The CDR3 is CASSKGQGVEKLFF. The CDR3 region has the DNA TGTGCCAGCAGTAAGGGACAGGGGGTAGAAAAACTGTTTTTT. The whole variable domain, remainder taken from reference TRBV2 and TRBJ1-4, is EPEVTQTPSHQVTQMGQEVILRCVPISNHLYFYWYRQILGQKVEFLVSFYNNEISEKSEIFDDQFSVERPDGSNFTLKIRSTKLEDSAMYFCASSKGQGVEKLFFGSGTQLSVL.

The chain recombines TRBV25-1 with TRBJ1-1; 7 positions agree with TRBD1. The germline CDR1 and CDR2 sequences are MGHDK and SYGVNS. V shed 0 bases and J 1 base; nucleotides not matched to a gene: 2. The CDR3 consists of 15 residues. CDR3 coding DNA: TGTGCCAGCAGTGAATATAGGACAGGGAACACTGAAGCTTTCTTT. Amino acid sequence: CASSEYRTGNTEAFF.

This clone has a single count. The chain couples TRBV13 to TRBJ2-7, with D perhaps matching TRBD2 (5 bases). The germline V gene has CDR1 PRHDT and CDR2 FYEKMQ (reference sequence). This CDR3 has 13 residues. The V end lost 1 base, the J end lost 6 bases, and 10 bases lay between the germline ends. CDR3 loop: CASSLEGVGEQYF. In nucleotides, the CDR3 is TGTGCCAGCAGCTTAGAGGGAGTTGGCGAGCAGTACTTC.

The gene calls are TRBV6-5 and TRBJ1-1, with D hard to call. Germline V gives CDR1 MNHEY, CDR2 SVGAGI. Trimming removed 2 bases from V and 3 bases from J, with 7 bases in between. CDR3 size: 13 residues. The CDR3 loop reads CASSYRAYTEAFF. In nucleotides, the CDR3 is TGTGCCAGCAGTTACAGAGCTTACACTGAAGCTTTCTTT.

The count of this clone is one. The rearrangement links TRBV9 to TRBJ2-7; 9 nucleotides match TRBD2. This CDR3 is 14 amino acids long. V dropped 2 bases and J dropped 5; count of bases not matched to a gene: 5. CDR1 is SGDLS and CDR2 is YYNGEE in the germline V gene. The CDR3 here is CASSVGTSRHEQYF. CDR3 nucleotide sequence: TGTGCCAGCAGCGTTGGGACTAGCAGGCACGAGCAGTACTTC. The whole variable domain, filled in from reference TRBV9 and TRBJ2-7, reads DSGVTQTPKHLITATGQRVTLRCSPRSGDLSVYWYQQSLDQGLQFLIQYYNGEERAKGNILERFSAQQFPDLHSELNLSSLELGDSALYFCASSVGTSRHEQYFGPGTRLTVT.

The chain employs TRBV6-4 and TRBJ1-2, with TRBD1 identical over 8 bases. The CDR3 contains 16 residues. Germline values: CDR1 MRHNA, CDR2 SNTAGT. With 5 bases clipped from V and 7 bases from J, the junction kept 15 bases outside the gene matches. DNA of the CDR3: TGTGCCAGCAGTCCGGGACAGGCCGTCCTATGGGGTGGCTACACCTTC. It translates to CASSPGQAVLWGGYTF.

This sequence joins TRBV4-1 and TRBJ1-5; the D is unclear. Germline loops: CDR1 MGHRA, CDR2 YSYEKL. V gave up 1 base and J gave up 3 bases, with 7 bases separating them. The CDR3 consists of 14 residues. CDR3: CASSQAGPNQPQHF. Written as DNA, the CDR3 is TGCGCCAGCAGCCAAGCGGGTCCCAATCAGCCCCAGCATTTT.

CDR3 sequence: CASSRLAGGSDTQYF. CDR3 DNA: TGTGCCAGCAGTAGGTTAGCGGGGGGTTCAGATACGCAGTATTTT. V is TRBV6-1 and J is TRBJ2-3; the match to TRBD2 covers 10 bases. The length of the CDR3 is 15 residues. CDR1 MNHNS and CDR2 SASEGT come from the germline V gene. V dropped 5 bases and J dropped 4; count of bases not matched to a gene: 6.